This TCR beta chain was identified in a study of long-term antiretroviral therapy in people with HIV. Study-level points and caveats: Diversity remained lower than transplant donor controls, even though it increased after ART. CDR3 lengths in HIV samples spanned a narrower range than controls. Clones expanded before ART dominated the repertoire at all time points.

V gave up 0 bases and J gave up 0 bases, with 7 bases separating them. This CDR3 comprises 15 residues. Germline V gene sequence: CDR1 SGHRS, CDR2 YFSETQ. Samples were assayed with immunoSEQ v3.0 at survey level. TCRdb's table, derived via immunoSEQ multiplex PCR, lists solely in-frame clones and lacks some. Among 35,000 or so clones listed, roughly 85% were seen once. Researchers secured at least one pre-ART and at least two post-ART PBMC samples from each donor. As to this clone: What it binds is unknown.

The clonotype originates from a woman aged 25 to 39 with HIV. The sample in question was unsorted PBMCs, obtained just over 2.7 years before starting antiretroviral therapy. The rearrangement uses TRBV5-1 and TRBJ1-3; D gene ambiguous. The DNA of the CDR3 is TGCGCCAGCAGCTTGGATCCTATCTCTGGAAACACCATATATTTT. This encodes CASSLDPISGNTIYF.